This TCR beta chain comes out of a study of human T cells and chemical hapten exposure. Time point: pre-sensitization, week 0. The treatment was: therapeutic diphenylcyclopropenone sensitization with weekly scalp DPC. At patch-test visits, sampling came before the patch test. The total RNA was obtained from whole blood that was not fractionated. Study findings and constraints: As patch test score rose, PT1 expanded TCR counts tended to rise as well.

V dropped 0 bases and J dropped 4; count of bases not matched to a gene: 6. The CDR3 runs 17 residues. Germline V gene sequence: CDR1 SGHTA, CDR2 FQGTGA. This clonotype was recorded at least ten times. The antigen is not known. During construction of the library, unique molecular identifiers were attached to individual cDNA molecules for quantitative, reproducible TCR counting. TCRdb reprocessed the RACE reads via MiXCR and lists one record per CDR3 protein. Of 60,000 to 70,000 distinct CDR3 sequences listed, about 10% are singletons. The TCR was taken from a woman between 50 and 59 years old with alopecia areata. Some clones in this sample may be carry-over from other donors' samples. The sample here was whole blood, taken in connection with sensitization to the hapten diphenylcyclopropenone (DPC). The chain employs TRBV7-3 and TRBJ2-5; 12 bases match TRBD1. For the CDR3, the DNA is TGTGCCAGCAGCTTAACGGGACAGGGGGCGTCAGGAGAGACCCAGTACTTC. The encoded protein is CASSLTGQGASGETQYF.